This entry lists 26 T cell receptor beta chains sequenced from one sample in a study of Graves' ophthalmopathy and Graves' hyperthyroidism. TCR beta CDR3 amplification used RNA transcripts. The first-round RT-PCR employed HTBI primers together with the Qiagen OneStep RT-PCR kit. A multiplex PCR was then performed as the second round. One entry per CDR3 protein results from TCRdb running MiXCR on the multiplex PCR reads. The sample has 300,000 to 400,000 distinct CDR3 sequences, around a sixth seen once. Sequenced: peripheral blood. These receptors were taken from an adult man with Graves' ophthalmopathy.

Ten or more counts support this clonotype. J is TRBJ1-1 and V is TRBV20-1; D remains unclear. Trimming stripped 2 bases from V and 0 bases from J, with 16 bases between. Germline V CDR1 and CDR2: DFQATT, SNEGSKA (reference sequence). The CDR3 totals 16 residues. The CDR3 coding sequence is TGCAGTGCTAGACCATCCGGGCCTAAGATGAACACTGAAGCTTTCTTT. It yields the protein CSARPSGPKMNTEAFF.

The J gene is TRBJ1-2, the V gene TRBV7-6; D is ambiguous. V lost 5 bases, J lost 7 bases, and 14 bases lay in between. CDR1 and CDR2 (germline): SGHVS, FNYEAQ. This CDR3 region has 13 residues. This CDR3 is CASSTVYGAGYTF. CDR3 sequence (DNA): TGTGCCAGCAGCACTGTATACGGAGCTGGCTACACCTTC. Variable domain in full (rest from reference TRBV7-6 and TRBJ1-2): GAGVSQSPRYKVTKRGQDVALRCDPISGHVSLYWYRQALGQGPEFLTYFNYEAQQDKSGLPNDRFSAERPEGSISTLTIQRTEQRDSAMYRCASSTVYGAGYTFGSGTRLTVV.

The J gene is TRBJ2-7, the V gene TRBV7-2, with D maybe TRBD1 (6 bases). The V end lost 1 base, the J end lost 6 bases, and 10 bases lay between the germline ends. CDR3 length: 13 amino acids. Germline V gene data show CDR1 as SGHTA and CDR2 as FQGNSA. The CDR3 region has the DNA TGTGCCAGCAGCTTAGTCCTAGGGGGCGAGCAGTACTTC. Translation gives CASSLVLGGEQYF.

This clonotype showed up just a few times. CDR3 nucleotides: TGTGCCATCAGTTGGGACTACGAGCAGTACTTC. Its protein is CAISWDYEQYF. The V and J genes are TRBV10-3 and TRBJ2-7; D remains unclear. This CDR3 comprises 11 residues. Germline V CDR1 and CDR2: ENHRY, SYGVKD. Trimming cost V 5 bases and J 3 bases, with 5 bases left between them.

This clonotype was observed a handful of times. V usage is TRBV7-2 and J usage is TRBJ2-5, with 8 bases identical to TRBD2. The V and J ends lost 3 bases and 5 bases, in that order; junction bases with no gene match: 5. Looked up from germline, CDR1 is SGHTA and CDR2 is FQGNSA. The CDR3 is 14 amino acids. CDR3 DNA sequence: TGTGCCAGCAGCTTCTTAGCGGGAAGGGAGACCCAGTACTTC. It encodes CASSFLAGRETQYF.

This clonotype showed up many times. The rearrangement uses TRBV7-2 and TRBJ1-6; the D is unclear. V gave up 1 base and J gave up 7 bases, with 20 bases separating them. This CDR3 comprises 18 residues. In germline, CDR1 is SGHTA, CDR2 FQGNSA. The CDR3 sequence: CASSLVPVRLAGNSPLHF. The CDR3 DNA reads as TGTGCCAGCAGCTTAGTACCCGTAAGACTTGCGGGAAATTCACCCCTCCACTTT.

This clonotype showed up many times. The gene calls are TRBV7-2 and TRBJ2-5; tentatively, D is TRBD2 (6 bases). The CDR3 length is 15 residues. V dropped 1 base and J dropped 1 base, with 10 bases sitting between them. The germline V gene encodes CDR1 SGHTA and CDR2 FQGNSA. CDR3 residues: CASSLVGGSQETQYF. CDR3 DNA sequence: TGTGCCAGCAGCTTAGTAGGAGGGTCCCAAGAGACCCAGTACTTC.

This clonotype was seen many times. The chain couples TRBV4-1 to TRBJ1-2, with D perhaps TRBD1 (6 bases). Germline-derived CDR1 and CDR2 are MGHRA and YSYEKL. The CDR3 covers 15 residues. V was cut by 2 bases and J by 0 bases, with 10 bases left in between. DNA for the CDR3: TGCGCCAGCAGCCAATCTCGGACAGCTAACTATGGCTACACCTTC. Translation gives CASSQSRTANYGYTF.

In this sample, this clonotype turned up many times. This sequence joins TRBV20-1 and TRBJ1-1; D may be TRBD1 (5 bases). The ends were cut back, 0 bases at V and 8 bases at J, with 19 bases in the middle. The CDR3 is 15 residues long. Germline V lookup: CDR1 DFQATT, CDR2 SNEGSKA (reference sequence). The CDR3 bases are TGCAGTGCTAGAGATCACGGGGACCCTGGGGTAGAAGCTTTCTTT. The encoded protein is CSARDHGDPGVEAFF.

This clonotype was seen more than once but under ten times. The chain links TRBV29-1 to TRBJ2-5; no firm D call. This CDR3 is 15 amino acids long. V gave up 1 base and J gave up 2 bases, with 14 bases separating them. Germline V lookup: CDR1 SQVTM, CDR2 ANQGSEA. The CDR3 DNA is TGCAGCGTTGAAGGGGCAGCCCACACTCAAGAGACCCAGTACTTC. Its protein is CSVEGAAHTQETQYF. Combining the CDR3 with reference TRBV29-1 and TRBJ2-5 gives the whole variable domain SAVISQKPSRDICQRGTSLTIQCQVDSQVTMMFWYRQQPGQSLTLIATANQGSEATYESGFVIDKFPISRPNLTFSTLTVSNMSPEDSSIYLCSVEGAAHTQETQYFGPGTRLLVL.

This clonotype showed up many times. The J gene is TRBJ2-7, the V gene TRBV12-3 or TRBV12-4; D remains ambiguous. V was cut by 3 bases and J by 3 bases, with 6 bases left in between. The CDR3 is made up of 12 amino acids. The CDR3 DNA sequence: TGTGCCAGCAGTTTCCGGCACTACGAGCAGTACTTC. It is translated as CASSFRHYEQYF.

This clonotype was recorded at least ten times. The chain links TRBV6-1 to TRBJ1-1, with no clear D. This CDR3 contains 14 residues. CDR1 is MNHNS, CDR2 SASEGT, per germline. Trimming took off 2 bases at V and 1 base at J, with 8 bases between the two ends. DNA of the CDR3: TGTGCCAGCAGTGAAAATACCTGGAACACTGAAGCTTTCTTT. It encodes CASSENTWNTEAFF.

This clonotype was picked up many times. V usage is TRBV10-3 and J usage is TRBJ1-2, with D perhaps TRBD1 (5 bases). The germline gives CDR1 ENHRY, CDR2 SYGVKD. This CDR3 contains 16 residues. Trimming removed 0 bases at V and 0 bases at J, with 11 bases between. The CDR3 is CAISESSQGTNYGYTF. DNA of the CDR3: TGTGCCATCAGTGAGTCGTCTCAGGGAACTAACTATGGCTACACCTTC.

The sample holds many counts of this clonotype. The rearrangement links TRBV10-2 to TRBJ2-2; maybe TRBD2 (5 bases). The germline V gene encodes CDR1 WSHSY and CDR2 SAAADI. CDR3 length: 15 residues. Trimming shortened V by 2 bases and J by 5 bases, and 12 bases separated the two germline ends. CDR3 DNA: TGCGCCAGCAGTGAGCCCGGGGTAGGGACCGGGGAGCTGTTTTTT. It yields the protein CASSEPGVGTGELFF.

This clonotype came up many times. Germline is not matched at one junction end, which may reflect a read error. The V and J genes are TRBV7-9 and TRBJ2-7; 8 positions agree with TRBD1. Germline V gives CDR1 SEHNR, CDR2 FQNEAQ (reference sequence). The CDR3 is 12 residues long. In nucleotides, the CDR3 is TGTGCCAGCAGCAAAGGACCGGGACAGGAGAACTTC. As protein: CASSKGPGQENF.

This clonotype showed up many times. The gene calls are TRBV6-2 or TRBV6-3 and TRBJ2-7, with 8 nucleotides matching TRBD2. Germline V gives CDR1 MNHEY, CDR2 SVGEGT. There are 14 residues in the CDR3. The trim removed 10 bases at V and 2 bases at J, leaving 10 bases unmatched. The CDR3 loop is CATRRRGVPYEQYF. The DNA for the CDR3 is TGTGCCACTAGGAGGCGGGGGGTACCCTACGAGCAGTACTTC.

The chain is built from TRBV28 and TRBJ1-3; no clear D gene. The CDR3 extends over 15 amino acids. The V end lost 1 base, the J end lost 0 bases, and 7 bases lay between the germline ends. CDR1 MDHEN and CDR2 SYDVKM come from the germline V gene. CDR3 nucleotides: TGTGCCAGCAGTTTATTAAGACTCTCTGGAAACACCATATATTTT. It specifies CASSLLRLSGNTIYF.

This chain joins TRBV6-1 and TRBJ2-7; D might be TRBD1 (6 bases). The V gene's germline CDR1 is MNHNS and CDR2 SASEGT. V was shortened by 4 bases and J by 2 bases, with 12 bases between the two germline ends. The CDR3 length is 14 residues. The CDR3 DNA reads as TGTGCCAGCAGTGCCCGGGACAACACCTACGAGCAGTACTTC. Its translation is CASSARDNTYEQYF.

The CDR3: CASSITPFDPLRGYTF. CDR3 DNA sequence: TGTGCCAGTAGTATAACGCCGTTCGATCCCCTTCGAGGCTACACCTTC. The chain combines TRBV19 with TRBJ1-2; no clear D. The CDR3 runs to 16 residues. V shed 2 bases and J shed 8 bases, with 21 bases lying between them. Germline CDR1 reads LNHDA; CDR2 reads SQIVND (reference sequence).

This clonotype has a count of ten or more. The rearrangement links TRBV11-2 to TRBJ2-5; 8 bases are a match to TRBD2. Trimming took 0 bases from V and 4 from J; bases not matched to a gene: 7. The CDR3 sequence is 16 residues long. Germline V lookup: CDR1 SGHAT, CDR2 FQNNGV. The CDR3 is CASSLDPGGASETQYF. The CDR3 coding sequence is TGTGCCAGCAGCTTAGATCCCGGGGGGGCCTCAGAGACCCAGTACTTC.

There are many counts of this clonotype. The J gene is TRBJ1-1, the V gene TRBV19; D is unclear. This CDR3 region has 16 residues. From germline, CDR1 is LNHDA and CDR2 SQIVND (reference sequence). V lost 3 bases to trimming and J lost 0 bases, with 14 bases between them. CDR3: CASSMMAWGMNTEAFF. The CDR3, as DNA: TGTGCCAGTAGTATGATGGCGTGGGGAATGAACACTGAAGCTTTCTTT. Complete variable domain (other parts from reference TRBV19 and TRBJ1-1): DGGITQSPKYLFRKEGQNVTLSCEQNLNHDAMYWYRQDPGQGLRLIYYSQIVNDFQKGDIAEGYSVSREKKESFPLTVTSAQKNPTAFYLCASSMMAWGMNTEAFFGQGTRLTVV.

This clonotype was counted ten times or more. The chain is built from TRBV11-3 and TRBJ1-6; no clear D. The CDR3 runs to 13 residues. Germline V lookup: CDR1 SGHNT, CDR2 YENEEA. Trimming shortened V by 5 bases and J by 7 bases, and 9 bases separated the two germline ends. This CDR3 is CASSQGPNSPLHF. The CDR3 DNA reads TGTGCCAGCAGCCAAGGCCCAAATTCACCCCTCCACTTT.

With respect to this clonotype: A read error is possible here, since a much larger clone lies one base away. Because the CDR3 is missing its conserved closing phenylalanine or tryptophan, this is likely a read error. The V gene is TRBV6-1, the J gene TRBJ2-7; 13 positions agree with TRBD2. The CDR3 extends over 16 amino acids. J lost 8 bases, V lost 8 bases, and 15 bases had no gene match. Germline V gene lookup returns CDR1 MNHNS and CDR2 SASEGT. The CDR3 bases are TGTGCCAGCGGACGGGTTACTGGACTAGCGGGGGACAAGCAGTACCTC. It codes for CASGRVTGLAGDKQYL.

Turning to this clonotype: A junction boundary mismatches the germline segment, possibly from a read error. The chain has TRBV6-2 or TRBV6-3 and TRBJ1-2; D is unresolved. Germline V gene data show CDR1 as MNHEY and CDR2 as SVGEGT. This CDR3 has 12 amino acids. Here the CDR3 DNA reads TGTGCCAGCATCGCCGGGAGCTATGGCTACATCTTC. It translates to CASIAGSYGYIF.

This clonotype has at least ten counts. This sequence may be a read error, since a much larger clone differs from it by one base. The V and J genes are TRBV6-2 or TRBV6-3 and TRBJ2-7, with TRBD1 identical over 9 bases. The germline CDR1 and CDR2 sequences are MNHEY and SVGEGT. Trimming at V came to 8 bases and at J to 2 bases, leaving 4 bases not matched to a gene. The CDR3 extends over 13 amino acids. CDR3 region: CASGRDRAYEQYF. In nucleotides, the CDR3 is TGTGCCAGCGGCCGGGACAGGGCCTACGAGCAGTACTTC.

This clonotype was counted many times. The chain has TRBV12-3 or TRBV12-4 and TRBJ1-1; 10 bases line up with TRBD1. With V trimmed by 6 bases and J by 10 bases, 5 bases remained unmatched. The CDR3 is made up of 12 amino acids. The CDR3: CASRPDRGRAFF. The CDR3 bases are TGTGCCAGCAGACCAGACAGGGGGCGAGCTTTCTTT.